These 29 T cell receptor beta chains came from one sample sequenced in a study of T cells after somatic rescue of genetic block. This table comes from immunoSEQ multiplex PCR, and its TCRdb copy is limited to in-frame clones, with some not included. The sample gives approximately 110,000 clones, about 89% of which show up once; about 1.5% is in the top ten. Sequencing was performed on peripheral blood mononuclear cells (PBMCs). These TCRs come from a woman aged 18-35 years.

This chain uses TRBV5-1 with TRBJ1-2; D gene unclear. Germline V gene data show CDR1 as SGHRS and CDR2 as YFSETQ. Trimming shortened V by 6 bases and J by 2 bases, and 17 bases separated the two germline ends. The CDR3 sequence is 15 residues long. The CDR3 DNA follows: TGCGCCAGCACGTTGACCCCCAATGGGAACTATGGCTACACCTTC. This sequence encodes CASTLTPNGNYGYTF. The full variable domain, with the rest looked up from reference TRBV5-1 and TRBJ1-2, is KAGVTQTPRYLIKTRGQQVTLSCSPISGHRSVSWYQQTPGQGLQFLFEYFSETQRNKGNFPGRFSGRQFSNSRSEMNVSTLELGDSALYLCASTLTPNGNYGYTFGSGTRLTVV.

The chain carries TRBV10-3 and TRBJ2-3; 11 bases are shared with TRBD2. This CDR3 has 13 amino acids. After removal of 6 bases from V and 5 bases from J, the junction contained 1 base not matched to a gene. CDR1 ENHRY and CDR2 SYGVKD come from the germline V gene. CDR3 amino acids: CAIRGTSGDTQYF. CDR3 nucleotide sequence: TGTGCCATCAGGGGGACTAGCGGAGATACGCAGTATTTT.

This clone was observed a few times. The chain combines TRBV6-1 with TRBJ1-6; 9 bases fit TRBD1. With 8 bases clipped from V and 7 bases from J, the junction kept 9 bases outside the gene matches. The CDR3 is 15 amino acids. Germline V gene sequence: CDR1 MNHNS, CDR2 SASEGT. In nucleotides, the CDR3 is TGTGCCAGCGGGCGACAGGGGGGCTTCAATTCACCCCTCCACTTT. Residues: CASGRQGGFNSPLHF.

The genes are TRBV6-1 and TRBJ2-6; D not resolved. The CDR3 is 18 residues long. Deletions cut 3 bases from V and 0 bases from J, with 15 bases between. Germline values: CDR1 MNHNS, CDR2 SASEGT. The CDR3 reads CASSETGSSSSGANVLTF. The CDR3, as DNA: TGTGCCAGCAGTGAGACCGGGTCTTCGTCCTCTGGGGCCAACGTCCTGACTTTC.

With regard to this clone: Other DNA sequences in this specimen translate into the identical CDR3. The chain employs TRBV9 and TRBJ1-3; maybe TRBD1 (5 bases). This CDR3 comprises 15 residues. Trimming cost V 2 bases and J 0 bases, with 9 bases left between them. Germline V gene lookup returns CDR1 SGDLS and CDR2 YYNGEE. DNA for the CDR3: TGTGCCAGCAGCGTCGGGACTGACTCTGGAAACACCATATATTTT. Its translation: CASSVGTDSGNTIYF. Full variable domain (rest looked up from reference TRBV9 and TRBJ1-3): DSGVTQTPKHLITATGQRVTLRCSPRSGDLSVYWYQQSLDQGLQFLIQYYNGEERAKGNILERFSAQQFPDLHSELNLSSLELGDSALYFCASSVGTDSGNTIYFGEGSWLTVV.

The rearrangement joins TRBV7-9 to TRBJ2-5; maybe TRBD1 (5 bases). The CDR3 totals 15 residues. Germline V gene lookup returns CDR1 SEHNR and CDR2 FQNEAQ (reference sequence). Trimming shortened V by 2 bases and J by 5 bases, and 15 bases separated the two germline ends. The CDR3: CASSLSDQGWETQYF. The CDR3 nucleotides read TGTGCCAGCAGCTTATCAGACCAGGGTTGGGAGACCCAGTACTTC.

V gene TRBV29-1 combines with J gene TRBJ1-2; possible D gene TRBD1, 5 bases. Between the trimmed V and J ends, which lost 6 bases and 3 bases, there was a span of 20 bases. CDR3 size: 15 residues. CDR1 and CDR2 (germline): SQVTM, ANQGSEA. The CDR3 region has the DNA TGCAGCGTCGTAAACCCGGGACTATCTTACTATGGCTACACCTTC. Translated, it gives CSVVNPGLSYYGYTF.

The chain joins TRBV5-4 to TRBJ2-3; the D is unclear. The CDR3 covers 14 residues. In germline, CDR1 is SGHNT, CDR2 YYREEE (reference sequence). V shed 0 bases and J shed 2 bases, with 7 bases lying between them. The CDR3 DNA is TGTGCCAGCAGCTTGGGACTTGACACAGATACGCAGTATTTT. This translates into CASSLGLDTDTQYF.

The V call is TRBV21-1, the J call TRBJ1-5. TRBV21-1 is annotated as a pseudogene. The CDR3 length is 15 residues. CDR3 protein: CASSKVGYRNQPQHF. The DNA for the CDR3 is TGTGCCAGCAGCAAAGTAGGGTACCGGAATCAGCCCCAGCATTTT.

CDR3 residues: CASSLFGTTAIRSYEQYF. The CDR3 DNA follows: TGTGCCAGCAGCTTATTCGGGACTACCGCGATACGTAGCTACGAGCAGTACTTC. The J gene is TRBJ2-7, the V gene TRBV7-3, with 7 bases identical to TRBD2. With V trimmed by 2 bases and J by 3 bases, 16 bases remained unmatched. The CDR3 extends over 18 amino acids. Germline loops: CDR1 SGHTA, CDR2 FQGTGA. The full variable domain, its missing parts supplied by reference TRBV7-3 and TRBJ2-7, is GAGVSQTPSNKVTEKGKYVELRCDPISGHTALYWYRQSLGQGPEFLIYFQGTGAADDSGLPNDRFFAVRPEGSVSTLKIQRTERGDSAVYLCASSLFGTTAIRSYEQYFGPGTRLTVT.

V usage is TRBV6-4 and J usage is TRBJ1-2; D call uncertain. Trimming removed 6 bases at V and 4 bases at J, with 12 bases between. This CDR3 region has 13 residues. Germline CDR1 is MRHNA and CDR2 is SNTAGT. CDR3 nucleotides: TGTGCCAGCAGCGCCGGGCCCTTCTATGGCTACACCTTC. Translated, it gives CASSAGPFYGYTF.

V is TRBV7-8 and J is TRBJ2-1, with 7 positions matching TRBD1. There are 15 residues in the CDR3. The V gene end was trimmed by 0 bases and the J gene end by 5 bases; junction bases not matched to a gene: 4. The germline V gene has CDR1 SGHVS and CDR2 FQNEAQ. CDR3 DNA: TGTGCCAGCAGCTTAGCAGGGGGCGGCCACAATGAGCAGTTCTTC. The encoded protein is CASSLAGGGHNEQFF. Based on the CDR3 plus reference TRBV7-8 and TRBJ2-1, the full variable domain is GAGVSQSPRYKVAKRGQDVALRCDPISGHVSLFWYQQALGQGPEFLTYFQNEAQLDKSGLPSDRFFAERPEGSVSTLKIQRTQQEDSAVYLCASSLAGGGHNEQFFGPGTRLTVL.

This chain joins TRBV6-4 and TRBJ2-2; 10 bases are shared with TRBD1. The CDR3 covers 16 residues. Germline lookup yields CDR1 MRHNA and CDR2 SNTAGT. Germline trimming cut 5 bases from V and 1 base from J; bases unmatched to any gene: 4. This CDR3 reads CASSRQGAKNTGELFF. The CDR3 coding sequence is TGTGCCAGCAGTAGACAGGGGGCGAAGAACACCGGGGAGCTGTTTTTT.

The V gene is TRBV11-1, the J gene TRBJ2-1; TRBD2 matches at 7 bases. V shed 2 bases and J 3 bases; nucleotides not matched to a gene: 7. The CDR3 has 16 amino acids. Germline assignment: CDR1 SGHAT and CDR2 FQDESV (reference sequence). CDR3 in amino acids: CASSLRLAEVYNEQFF. CDR3 coding DNA: TGTGCCAGCAGCTTACGGCTAGCGGAGGTCTACAATGAGCAGTTCTTC.

This clone has only a few counts. J is TRBJ1-1 and V is TRBV12-5; D perhaps matches TRBD1 (5 bases). The V and J ends lost 3 bases and 8 bases respectively, with 16 bases between them. The CDR3 runs to 14 residues. Germline V gene data show CDR1 as LGHNT and CDR2 as FRNRAP. CDR3 bases: TGTGCTAGTGGTTTCTATACGGGGCCCTCGGAAGCTTTCTTT. Translating gives CASGFYTGPSEAFF.

This clone is a singleton in its sample. The genes are TRBV14 and TRBJ2-1; D is possibly TRBD2 (6 bases). The CDR3 totals 14 residues. Looked up from germline, CDR1 is SGHDN and CDR2 is FVKESK. The germline V and J ends were trimmed by 5 bases and 4 bases, with 12 bases remaining between them. This chain's CDR3 is CASSSGGSYNEQFF. The CDR3 nucleotides read TGTGCCAGCAGCTCCGGGGGTTCTTACAATGAGCAGTTCTTC.

The gene calls are TRBV5-1 and TRBJ2-1; D remains unclear. CDR1 and CDR2 from the germline V gene are SGHRS and YFSETQ. This CDR3 region has 17 residues. V lost 0 bases and J lost 3, with 16 bases in between. DNA for the CDR3: TGCGCCAGCAGCTTGGATGGAGCCCCTACTCTCTACAATGAGCAGTTCTTC. It translates to CASSLDGAPTLYNEQFF.

The V call is TRBV6-6, the J call TRBJ1-5, with D tentatively TRBD1 (6 bases). Trimming took off 4 bases at V and 0 bases at J, with 10 bases between the two ends. Germline values: CDR1 MNHNY, CDR2 SVGAGI (reference sequence). The CDR3 extends over 15 amino acids. The CDR3 protein is CASSSRGVSNQPQHF. Written as DNA, the CDR3 is TGTGCCAGCAGTTCCAGGGGCGTTAGCAATCAGCCCCAGCATTTT.

The V gene is TRBV19, the J gene TRBJ2-7, with 7 bases fitting TRBD1. Germline V CDR1 and CDR2: LNHDA, SQIVND (reference sequence). The CDR3 extends over 13 amino acids. The V and J ends lost 6 bases and 2 bases, in that order; junction bases with no gene match: 4. CDR3 in DNA: TGTGCCAGTAGCCAGGGGGACACCTACGAGCAGTACTTC. Amino acid sequence: CASSQGDTYEQYF.

The rearrangement uses TRBV10-2 and TRBJ2-7, with TRBD1 as a possible D gene (6 bases). The V gene's germline CDR1 is WSHSY and CDR2 SAAADI. V lost 8 bases to trimming and J lost 3 bases, with 17 bases between them. The CDR3 length is 14 residues. DNA of the CDR3: TGCGCCAGCCGCGCAGGGGCTAAACGCTACGAGCAGTACTTC. This encodes CASRAGAKRYEQYF.

This clone was seen only once. V gene TRBV19 combines with J gene TRBJ2-1; D remains unclear. The CDR3 contains 13 residues. CDR1 and CDR2 from the germline V gene are LNHDA and SQIVND (reference sequence). V dropped 7 bases and J dropped 3 bases, with 10 bases sitting between them. The CDR3 coding sequence is TGTGCCAGTACTCCTAATCGCTACAATGAGCAGTTCTTC. It codes for CASTPNRYNEQFF.

The rearrangement links TRBV7-8 to TRBJ2-7; 8 bases map to TRBD1. V was pared by 5 bases and J by 2 bases, with 5 bases of the junction left unmatched. From germline, CDR1 is SGHVS and CDR2 FQNEAQ. The CDR3 contains 14 residues. CDR3 loop: CASSIDRGPYEQYF. CDR3 bases: TGTGCCAGCAGCATAGACAGGGGCCCCTACGAGCAGTACTTC.

The V gene is TRBV7-9, the J gene TRBJ2-7; the D gene is possibly TRBD2 (6 bases). The germline CDR1 and CDR2 sequences are SEHNR and FQNEAQ (reference sequence). Trimming took off 3 bases at V and 3 bases at J, with 15 bases between the two ends. There are 15 residues in the CDR3. The CDR3 sequence is CASSLAGGALYEQYF. The CDR3 region has the DNA TGTGCCAGCAGCTTGGCCGGAGGGGCCCTCTACGAGCAGTACTTC.

Only one count was recorded for this clone. The chain recombines TRBV18 with TRBJ1-2; tentative D call: TRBD1 (6 bases). The CDR3 spans 17 residues. The V end lost 3 bases, the J end lost 0 bases, and 17 bases lay between the germline ends. CDR1 and CDR2 from the germline V gene are KGHSH and LQKENI. The chain's CDR3 is CASSPSTDRRANYGYTF. CDR3 in DNA: TGTGCCAGCTCACCCTCGACCGACAGGCGAGCTAACTATGGCTACACCTTC.

The V call is TRBV2, the J call TRBJ2-7, with 13 bases matching TRBD2. V trimming: 6 bases; J trimming: 4 bases; junction bases outside the gene matches: 3. CDR1 and CDR2 (germline): SNHLY, FYNNEI. This CDR3 is built from 14 residues. The CDR3 loop reads CASRTSGGAYEQYF. The CDR3 DNA reads as TGTGCCAGCAGAACTAGCGGGGGGGCTTACGAGCAGTACTTC.

Regarding this clone: The junction differs from germline at one of its ends, possibly a read error. The rearrangement links TRBV6-5 to TRBJ1-2; no clear D gene. The CDR3 is 8 residues long. Germline V gene lookup returns CDR1 MNHEY and CDR2 SVGAGI. The CDR3 DNA sequence: TGTGCCAGCAGTCACGTAGCCTTC. It is translated as CASSHVAF.

V usage is TRBV27 and J usage is TRBJ2-5, with D unresolved. Trimming removed 3 bases from V and 2 bases from J, with 4 bases in between. The CDR3 is 12 amino acids. Germline V CDR1 and CDR2: MNHEY, SMNVEV (reference sequence). The CDR3, as DNA: TGTGCCAGCAGTTTGCGACAAGAGACCCAGTACTTC. Translating gives CASSLRQETQYF.

The chain combines TRBV10-3 with TRBJ1-1, with 9 bases identical to TRBD1. The CDR3 spans 17 residues. Germline V gives CDR1 ENHRY, CDR2 SYGVKD. Unmatched junction bases numbered 9, after V lost 2 bases and J lost 2 bases. This CDR3 reads CAISERQGDFFNTEAFF. The CDR3, as DNA: TGTGCCATCAGTGAGCGACAGGGGGACTTCTTTAACACTGAAGCTTTCTTT.

This clone was detected only once. The J gene is TRBJ2-7, the V gene TRBV29-1; perhaps TRBD2 as D (6 bases). V gave up 6 bases and J gave up 0 bases, with 15 bases separating them. Germline V CDR1 and CDR2: SQVTM, ANQGSEA. The CDR3 covers 14 residues. The CDR3 loop reads CSVDTGTGSYEQYF. CDR3 nucleotide sequence: TGCAGCGTGGATACCGGGACTGGCTCCTACGAGCAGTACTTC.